Listed below are T cell receptor beta chains from one sample, sequenced in a study of blood T cells in healthy people across ages. From the 5' RACE reads, TCRdb called clonotypes with MiXCR, one entry per CDR3 protein. The table includes 980,000 or so distinct CDR3 sequences, under 50% detected once. The sample comprised blood. These receptor sequences come from a young man in good health. Each CDR3 is given without its conserved first and last residue. A D gene is named only where the DNA matches it firmly.

>NA|TRBV12-3/TRBV12-4
ASSSQGQTNTEAF
>NA|TRBV29-1
SVERGRGAYT
>NA|TRBV27
ASSLRGARTYEQY
>NA|TRBV6-2/TRBV6-3
ASSWLPFSGANVLT
>NA|TRBV11-2
ASSADSLRLQH
>NA|TRBV12-3/TRBV12-4
ASSSGLGATAEAF
>TRBD2|TRBV20-1
SATLGTSGGETQY
>NA|TRBV4-3
ASSQDRAASNERF
>TRBD1|TRBV29-1
SVERDRPYEQY
>NA|TRBV2
ASRKDSTNYGYT
>NA|TRBV5-1
ASSFLSGGSANTGELF
>NA|TRBV28
ASRPHPGKESYEQY
>NA|TRBV4-1
ASSQEPVPGSDGYT
>NA|TRBV30
AWSYPGPNQETQY
>NA|TRBV20-1
SARDRPGQY
>NA|TRBV7-2
ASTATVGAYTNTEAF
>TRBD1|TRBV7-2
ASSLDRGTNFYYEQY
>NA|TRBV7-2
ASSRSRGRETQY
>TRBD1|TRBV27
ASSPTGGNVYEQY
>NA|TRBV3-1
ASSQGVSHNSPLH
>NA|TRBV7-2
ASSLGQVGAKNIQY
>TRBD2|TRBV5-1
ASSLGTSGGQETQY
>NA|TRBV3-1
ASSQGGDTYYGYT
>NA|TRBV5-1
ASSRGTLEFTYEQY
>NA|TRBV6-2/TRBV6-3
ASTEQVWGETQY
>NA|TRBV18
ASSPPMSSSYEQY
>NA|TRBV15
ATSRDLGGYNYGYT
>TRBD1|TRBV5-1
ASRDKTGAPVHEQY
>NA|TRBV6-5
ASSPERGRNSPLH
>TRBD1|TRBV11-2
ASSPTDRGRQNEKLF
>NA|TRBV19
ASSLGPFYEQY
>NA|TRBV4-1
ASSQFLFPGVGTEAF
>NA|TRBV20-1
SASFKVAGVQPQH
>TRBD2|TRBV13
ASSSGLAITYEQY
>NA|TRBV10-3
AISESLQVSTDTQY
>NA|TRBV15
ATSRDRNEKLF
>TRBD1|TRBV20-1
SARLGQGVLGQY
>NA|TRBV6-5
ASSYEGSQETQY
>TRBD1|TRBV4-1
ASSQDVEGAGNEKLF
>NA|TRBV6-5
ASSPGTGKNEQY
>TRBD2|TRBV5-1
ASSFASAGGSNEQY
>NA|TRBV29-1
NVVSDSSTNEKLF
>NA|TRBV24-1
ATSETVDYGYT
>NA|TRBV18
ASSPATDAYGYT
>NA|TRBV30
AYDSRLGETQY
>NA|TRBV4-2
ASSQDVGEGNQPQH
>NA|TRBV6-5
ASSYRDDYNEQF
>TRBD2|TRBV7-8
ASSYRLAGDRVTDTQY
>TRBD2|TRBV5-6
ASTPGLEGNEQF
>NA|TRBV10-3
AISDGTVTYEQY
>NA|TRBV20-1
SAVTAYFIYGYT
>NA|TRBV12-3/TRBV12-4
ASSPRASPNYGYT
>NA|TRBV6-2/TRBV6-3
ASSHSGVRGTGELF
>TRBD2|TRBV6-5
DSTPGRNHEQY
>NA|TRBV12-3/TRBV12-4
ASSSSAGGGNTEAF